Included here is one T cell receptor (beta chain) sequence, with context. The antigen is unknown. Here immunoSEQ multiplex PCR was the method, and the copy in TCRdb shows in-frame clones only, minus some. Among roughly 140,000 clones listed, around 87% were seen once. In germline, CDR1 is SGHRS, CDR2 YFSETQ. The CDR3 has 15 amino acids. V was cut by 4 bases and J by 6 bases, with 17 bases left in between. These data come from a study of cytomegalovirus exposure and HLA in healthy donors. Across the study: The approximately 130 validation repertoires and the approximately 670 first-cohort repertoires shared a platform, a later analysis reported. Study-wide results and caveats: The study labeled fewer than 200 TCR beta chains cytomegalovirus-associated.

This TCR was recovered from a man aged 18 to 29 in good health and CMV-seropositive. The chain uses TRBV5-1 and TRBJ1-3; D remains unclear. Sequenced input: PBMCs. The CDR3 bases are TGCGCCAGCAGCAGCCGCTCGGGAGTAGAAAACACCATATATTTT. Amino acids: CASSSRSGVENTIYF.